This T cell receptor (beta chain) was recorded in a study of T cells in Graves' hyperthyroidism and ophthalmopathy. Thyroid ultrasound and orbital computed tomography, with clinical symptoms and serum thyroxine and TRAb, informed diagnoses. Amplification of TCR beta CDR3 regions used RNA as the template. The HTBI set primed first-round TCR CDR3 RT-PCR. MiXCR, run by TCRdb on the multiplex PCR reads, gives a single entry per CDR3 protein. The table includes 300,000 to 450,000 distinct CDR3 sequences, around 25% detected once. The receptor was derived from a man over 45 with Graves' hyperthyroidism. Sequencing was performed on blood.

The CDR3 reads CASSPTIPGSPPNEQFF. The DNA for the CDR3 is TGTGCCAGCAGTCCCACTATTCCGGGATCCCCGCCTAATGAGCAGTTCTTC. The chain has TRBV7-8 and TRBJ2-1, with TRBD2 as a possible D gene (5 bases). V shed 6 bases and J shed 7 bases, with 25 bases lying between them. The germline V gene has CDR1 SGHVS and CDR2 FQNEAQ. The CDR3 runs to 17 residues.